The table lists the clone carrying this TCR beta chain with a few counts. Antigen specificity is unknown. TCRdb analysed the 5' RACE reads with MiXCR anew, one entry per CDR3 protein. The sample contains about 350,000 distinct CDR3 sequences, 20% of which appear only once. These data originate in a study of CD8 T cells in ankylosing spondylitis. Regarding the study as a whole: Blood of patients with ankylosing spondylitis appeared to be characterized by a TCR beta motif of several highly homologous variants.

Germline values: CDR1 MNHEY, CDR2 SMNVEV (reference sequence). J lost 2 bases, V lost 5 bases, and 4 bases had no gene match. CDR3 size: 15 residues. V is TRBV27 and J is TRBJ2-5, with 11 positions matching TRBD2. The sequenced sample consisted of blood, either unsorted or a sorted T cell fraction (not recorded which). This clonotype was sampled from a male donor with ankylosing spondylitis or in good health (not recorded which). This chain's CDR3 is CASSTSGGLQETQYF. The CDR3 DNA reads as TGTGCCAGCAGTACTAGCGGGGGTTTACAAGAGACCCAGTACTTC.